This TCR beta chain was identified during a study of monozygotic twins with cystic fibrosis. General study points: Monozygotic CF twin pairs shared significantly more nucleotide-identical clonotypes than unrelated CF individuals did.

Profiling relied on immunoSEQ multiplex PCR, and the TCRdb table lists in-frame clones only, not all of them. The repertoire holds over 20,000 clones, with approximately 97% as singletons. A remark on this clone: What it recognizes is unknown.

The CDR3 has 17 amino acids. The ends were cut back, 5 bases at V and 0 bases at J, with 17 bases in the middle. Germline V gives CDR1 SGHVS, CDR2 FQNEAQ. Sequenced material: blood. V and J are TRBV7-8 and TRBJ2-1; a possible D gene is TRBD1 (5 bases). This sequence was found in a girl aged 5-17 years with cystic fibrosis. CDR3 nucleotides: TGTGCCAGCAGCCCAACCTTTGACAGTATCTCCTACAATGAGCAGTTCTTC. Protein product: CASSPTFDSISYNEQFF.